This entry is about one TCR beta chain. The data are from a study of blood T cell repertoires in COVID-19. For the study at large: COVID-19 samples collected from the United States, Italy and Spain covered acute and convalescent phases.

Clinical history as reported by participants underpinned cohort assignment. Sequencing was performed with immunoSEQ multiplex PCR; in TCRdb, only in-frame clones are kept and a portion is missing. The sample has roughly 200,000 clones, roughly 86% seen once. There are 15 residues in the CDR3. Germline V gene data show CDR1 as MNHEY and CDR2 as SVGEGT. V dropped 2 bases and J dropped 4; count of bases not matched to a gene: 5. The chain carries TRBV6-2 or TRBV6-3 and TRBJ2-3; 8 nucleotides agree with TRBD2. This TCR derives from a young woman who had recovered from COVID-19. The sequenced material came from PBMCs or T cells enriched from blood (not recorded which). The DNA of the CDR3 is TGTGCCAGCAGTTACGGGGCGGGAGGTGCAGATACGCAGTATTTT. Residues: CASSYGAGGADTQYF.